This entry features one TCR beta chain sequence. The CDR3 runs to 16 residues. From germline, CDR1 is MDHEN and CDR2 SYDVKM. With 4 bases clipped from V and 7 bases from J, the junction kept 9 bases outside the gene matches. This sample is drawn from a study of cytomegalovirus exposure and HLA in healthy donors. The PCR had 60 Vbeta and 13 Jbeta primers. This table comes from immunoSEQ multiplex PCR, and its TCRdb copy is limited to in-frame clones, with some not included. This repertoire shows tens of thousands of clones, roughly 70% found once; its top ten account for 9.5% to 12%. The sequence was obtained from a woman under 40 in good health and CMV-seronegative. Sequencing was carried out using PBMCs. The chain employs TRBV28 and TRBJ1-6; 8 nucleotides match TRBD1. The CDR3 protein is CASSSLLTGENSPLHF. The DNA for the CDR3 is TGTGCCAGCAGTTCACTATTGACAGGGGAAAATTCACCCCTCCACTTT.